The source of this T cell receptor beta chain is a study of PD-L1 blockade in urothelial cancer (dated by TCRdb to the late 2010s). In terms of the full investigation: All patients started therapy around 2014 and received atezolizumab 1,200 mg intravenously every 3 weeks. About 90% of the roughly 29 patients were identified as males with urothelial cancer of bladder origin, and a prior smoking history was reported by 18 of 29 patients. Patients had an ECOG performance status of 0 or 1 and had received between 0 and 3 prior chemotherapy regimens. Blood samples were analyzed at 3 weeks after treatment start (second dose) and at 6 weeks after treatment start. Blood samples gave median yields of around 150,000 T cells and 82,636 unique TCRs, along with a median clonality of around 0.075. The study, an exploratory multi-omic analysis, examined somatic, immune and clinical correlates of response to PD-L1 blockade with atezolizumab in urothelial cancer. Pretreatment tumor samples, along with matched peripheral blood collected serially before and after atezolizumab treatment, underwent TCR sequencing. Durable clinical benefit was defined as progression-free survival longer than 6 months, and TCR features were also tested against progression-free and overall survival. Whole exome sequencing and RNA sequencing of pretreatment tumors were performed alongside TCR sequencing in the same patients. Ten or so patients reached durable clinical benefit, while roughly 22 patients did not. Pretreatment blood TCR-seq was available for twenty-nine patients, at least one posttreatment blood collection was obtained for 25 or so patients, and tumor TCR-seq was available for 25 or so patients. Results and caveats for the whole study, not just this receptor: At 3 weeks after the start of treatment, tumor-associated TCR clones in peripheral blood had expanded more in patients with durable benefit (n of about 20, p = 0.022). Improved progression-free and overall survival was associated with having pretreatment peripheral blood TCR clonality below the median. Because the sample size was small (n ≈ 29) and many of the analyses were exploratory, the results are meant to be hypothesis-generating.

Points on this clone: What this receptor recognizes is not known. It has no much larger one-base neighbor in the sample; base qualities were not kept.

Synthetic TCR analog templates were spiked into each PCR to estimate absolute template abundance from read counts. Using the immunoSEQ assay, TCRbeta CDR3 regions were amplified from genomic DNA with bias-controlled V and J gene primers. Sequencing of rearranged TCRbeta segments was performed at approximately 20X coverage. Turning to the authors' computational methods: Clustering was used to correct sequencing errors, and CDR3s were annotated against IMGT to assign V, D and J genes. Downstream analyses used only productive TCRbeta rearrangements, leaving out any out-of-frame or stop-codon sequences. To compute clonality, Shannon entropy was normalized by the log of the number of unique productive sequences and then subtracted from one. Clones differing between time points or between blood and tumor were identified by Fisher's exact test with Benjamini-Hochberg correction at adjusted p below 0.01. Sourced from immuneACCESS, this table was stored by TCRdb with only in-frame sequences that have V and J called. A share of the clones is absent; for the studies checked, an unresolved V gene accounts for under half, and the remainder has no known explanation. The DNA gave D and trimming, while V, J and clone size come from that table. This sample comprises about 88,000 clones, more than 70% of them detected only once. The ten largest clones represent roughly 0.97% of the sample.

The germline V gene (reference sequence) provides CDR1 SGHNT and CDR2 YYREEE. Including the terminal cysteine and phenylalanine, the CDR3 comprises 14 residues. The DNA shown is the 42-base CDR3, in frame from base 1. V is clipped by 5 bases and J by 2 bases, and the sequence between their germline boundaries is 10 bases long. Read against the paper, the sample's time point label means: pretreatment peripheral blood. The cohort included 25 to 30 patients with locally advanced or metastatic urothelial carcinoma who were treated at Memorial Sloan Kettering on a trial protocol. Peripheral blood mononuclear cells were collected pretreatment and during treatment, at between 1 and 8 total time points per patient. The Qiagen DNeasy Blood extraction kit was used to purify genomic DNA from total PBMCs and from tumor samples. Collected pretreatment and during treatment, PBMCs were isolated and stored as previously described.

The sequence joins TRBV5-4 to TRBJ2-2; the best D guess is TRBD2, with 6 bases matching. The TCR originated in a woman older than 75 with urothelial cancer. Sequencing was performed on PBMCs, taken around atezolizumab (anti-PD-L1) treatment. The CDR3 region: CASRRDRNTGELFF. Read as DNA, the sequence is TGTGCCAGCAGGCGGGACCGCAACACCGGGGAGCTGTTTTTT.